The rows below give T cell receptor beta chains drawn from one sample of a study of cytomegalovirus exposure and HLA in healthy donors. The table came from immunoSEQ multiplex PCR; TCRdb's copy has only in-frame clones and leaves some out. The table lists 130,000 to 150,000 clones, 50% to 75% of them singletons. The specimen was PBMCs. Receptors were obtained from a woman between 25 and 40 years old in good health and CMV-seropositive. Both conserved end residues are part of each CDR3. Fields, in order: V gene, J gene, CDR3 protein.

TRBV5-1	TRBJ1-5	CASSLERGQQPQHF
TRBV6-1	TRBJ2-6	CASRTGGAGANVLTF
TRBV5-1	TRBJ2-7	CASSLGAGDNEQYF
TRBV2	TRBJ1-1	CASSFFGAKVDEAFF
TRBV19	TRBJ1-5	CASSIATGRSQHF
TRBV2	TRBJ2-1	CASNWGAYNEQFF
TRBV5-1	TRBJ1-1	CASSLWGDGLNTEAFF
TRBV4-1	TRBJ2-3	CASSQYLGDTQYF
TRBV27	TRBJ1-2	CASGTDGSHNYGYTF
TRBV11-2	TRBJ2-1	CASSLDSGRGNEQFF
TRBV5-1	TRBJ2-7	CASSPLSSYEQYF
TRBV4-1	TRBJ2-4	CASSPLAGGVVENIQYF
TRBV7-9	TRBJ1-6	CASSTAGGNSPLHF
TRBV6-4	TRBJ2-7	CASSSDRGYEQYF